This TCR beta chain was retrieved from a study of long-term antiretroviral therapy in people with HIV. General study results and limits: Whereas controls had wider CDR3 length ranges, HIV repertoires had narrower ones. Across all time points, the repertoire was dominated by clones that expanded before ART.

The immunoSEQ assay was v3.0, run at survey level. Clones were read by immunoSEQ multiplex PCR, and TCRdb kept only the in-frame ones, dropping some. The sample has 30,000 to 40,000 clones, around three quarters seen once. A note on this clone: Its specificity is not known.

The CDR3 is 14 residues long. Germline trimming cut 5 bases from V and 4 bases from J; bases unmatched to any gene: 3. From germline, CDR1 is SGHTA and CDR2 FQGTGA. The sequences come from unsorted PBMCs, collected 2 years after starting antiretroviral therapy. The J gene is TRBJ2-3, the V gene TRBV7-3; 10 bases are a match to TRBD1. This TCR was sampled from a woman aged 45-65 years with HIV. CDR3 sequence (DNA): TGTGCCAGCAGCGACAGGGGGCGGCCAGATACGCAGTATTTT. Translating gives CASSDRGRPDTQYF.